This TCR beta chain appears in the sequencing data of a study of OX40 agonist ivuxolimab in advanced cancers. This clone was detected a few times. The ends were cut back, 6 bases at V and 0 bases at J, with 12 bases in the middle. This CDR3 region has 14 residues. Germline lookup yields CDR1 MNHEY and CDR2 SVGAGI. Data came from immunoSEQ multiplex PCR; TCRdb stores just in-frame clones and leaves some out. The table lists tens of thousands of clones, 88% of them singletons. The sample here was CD4+ or CD8+ T cells sorted from blood, taken in a trial of the OX40 agonist ivuxolimab. The clonotype originates from an adult with an advanced solid tumor such as melanoma, head and neck, liver or kidney cancer. This sequence joins TRBV6-5 and TRBJ2-7; D call uncertain. The CDR3, as DNA: TGTGCCAGCAGCTTTTATATGGGCTCCTACGAGCAGTACTTC. Its protein is CASSFYMGSYEQYF.